This T cell receptor beta chain comes out of a study of T cell changes during pregnancy in multiple sclerosis. The table came from immunoSEQ multiplex PCR; TCRdb's copy has only in-frame clones and leaves some out. Among 57,000 or so clones listed, roughly 90% were seen once. Germline V gene sequence: CDR1 MNHNS, CDR2 SASEGT. The CDR3 extends over 15 amino acids. V lost 5 bases and J 6 bases, leaving 17 bases between the germline ends. This TCR was sampled from a female donor with multiple sclerosis, enrolled in a pregnancy study. The chain uses TRBV6-1 and TRBJ2-4; TRBD2 might be the D (5 bases). The sequencing here drew on peripheral blood, taken in the second trimester of pregnancy. In DNA, the CDR3 is TGTGCCAGCAGTTCTCCCGGCCTAGCAGGAAACATTCAGTACTTC. Translation gives CASSSPGLAGNIQYF.